The sequence of this T cell receptor beta chain was determined in a study of fetal regulatory T cell absence and autoimmunity. About the research overall: Without clinical diabetes, IPEX patients showed exocrine pancreas autoimmunity.

A remark on this clone: The antigen is undetermined.

Study-wide points: Pancreas and cord blood did not differ much in TRB family usage.

Sequencing was at survey level. Measured with immunoSEQ multiplex PCR; TCRdb has only the in-frame clones, and not every one. The sample has about 95,000 clones, about three quarters seen once; the top ten hold 2%. This CDR3 is 15 amino acids long. The germline gives CDR1 SGHTA, CDR2 FQGNSA. V shed 2 bases and J shed 4 bases, with 9 bases lying between them. This sequence was found in a male donor with IPEX syndrome. The gene calls are TRBV7-2 and TRBJ1-6; D is unclear. Sequences were obtained from pancreas tissue. CDR3 nucleotide sequence: TGTGCCAGCAGCTTATCCTCGGGTTATAATTCACCCCTCCACTTT. Protein: CASSLSSGYNSPLHF.